This T cell receptor beta chain was documented in a study of CD8 T cells in ankylosing spondylitis. General study points: CD8+ by phenotype, disease-linked clones were relatively rare in peripheral blood. A TCR beta motif made of roughly eight highly homologous variants seemed typical of ankylosing spondylitis blood.

TCRdb reprocessed the 5' RACE reads via MiXCR and lists one record per CDR3 protein. The table includes a few hundred thousand distinct CDR3 sequences, 7.5% to 9% detected once. Regarding this clonotype: What it binds is not known.

The germline gives CDR1 LGHNA, CDR2 YSLEER. The CDR3 has 14 amino acids. V was shortened by 4 bases and J by 7 bases, with 17 bases between the two germline ends. The sequence derives from a male donor with ankylosing spondylitis. The rearrangement joins TRBV4-3 to TRBJ2-7; D gene ambiguous. What was sequenced was blood, either unsorted or a sorted T cell fraction (not recorded which). The CDR3: CASSRTAPGREQYF. The CDR3 coding sequence is TGCGCCAGCAGCCGGACGGCTCCAGGAAGGGAGCAGTACTTC.